This TCR beta chain derives from a study of a mutant IDH1 vaccine in newly diagnosed glioma. Clones were read by immunoSEQ multiplex PCR, and TCRdb kept only the in-frame ones, dropping some. Of about 83,000 clones detected, 75% to 85% appear once; the ten largest clones hold more than 5%. For this clone: The antigen remains undetermined.

The time point was: week 47, end of study. Topical imiquimod accompanied each vaccine dose, which consisted of 300 ug of mutant IDH1 20-mer peptide. Study results and limitations: Vaccination induced immune responses in about 92% of patients.

This specimen was PBMCs, taken from a glioma patient whose treatment included an IDH1 peptide vaccine. The receptor was isolated from a man in his forties or fifties with glioma.

CDR3 sequence: CASSGQSPHGYTF. In nucleotides, the CDR3 is TGTGCCAGCAGTGGACAGTCGCCACATGGCTACACCTTC. This rearrangement joins TRBV6-1 to TRBJ1-2, with a tentative D call TRBD1 (5 bases). Germline V CDR1 and CDR2: MNHNS, SASEGT. The CDR3 covers 13 residues. Trimming shortened V by 4 bases and J by 6 bases, and 12 bases separated the two germline ends.